The rows below give T cell receptor beta chains drawn from one sample of a study of blood T cell repertoires in COVID-19. Using immunoSEQ multiplex PCR, the repertoire was profiled, and TCRdb retains in-frame clones only, with some absent. The sample contains about 300,000 clones, around four fifths of which appear only once. Source material: peripheral blood. The receptors stem from a woman in her forties or fifties with acute or convalescent COVID-19. Each CDR3 is given with its conserved first and last residue. The order of the fields is V gene, D gene, clone size, J gene, CDR3 protein, CDR3 DNA. The D gene is left open where the match is weak. Some rows mark clone size as missing; the rest say once, few, many or name a class of expanded clone.

>TRBV7-9|TRBD1|.|TRBJ2-5
CASSSGTAQETQYF
TGTGCCAGCAGCTCTGGGACAGCACAAGAGACCCAGTACTTC
>TRBV7-2|TRBD1|.|TRBJ1-6
CASSLVLGQGVHSPLHF
TGTGCCAGCAGCTTAGTTTTAGGACAGGGGGTTCATTCACCCCTCCACTTT
>TRBV18|.|.|TRBJ2-5
CASSPREEETQYF
TGTGCCAGCTCACCACGGGAGGAAGAGACCCAGTACTTC
>TRBV7-2|TRBD1|few|TRBJ2-2
CASRVRQGAGELFF
TGTGCCAGCAGGGTCCGACAGGGGGCCGGGGAGCTGTTTTTT
>TRBV10-3|.|.|TRBJ2-1
CATAGSDAYNEQFF
TGTGCCACAGCCGGGAGCGATGCCTACAATGAGCAGTTCTTC
>TRBV7-8|TRBD2|.|TRBJ2-3
CASSLVAGSTDTQYF
TGTGCCAGCAGCTTAGTAGCGGGGAGCACAGATACGCAGTATTTT
>TRBV7-3|TRBD2|.|TRBJ2-3
CASSLGLADHTDTQYF
TGTGCCAGCAGCTTAGGACTAGCGGATCACACAGATACGCAGTATTTT
>TRBV5-5|.|.|TRBJ1-6
CASSLTGLQGNSPLHF
TGTGCCAGCAGCTTGACCGGGTTACAGGGCAATTCACCCCTCCACTTT
>TRBV21-1|.|.|TRBJ1-5
CASSKAGPEREERVYSNQPQHF
TGTGCCAGCAGCAAAGCTGGACCGGAAAGGGAGGAAAGAGTATATAGCAATCAGCCCCAGCATTTT
>TRBV19|TRBD2|few|TRBJ2-5
CASSPRLASQETQYF
TGTGCCAGTAGCCCAAGACTAGCCTCCCAAGAGACCCAGTACTTC
>TRBV11-2|.|.|TRBJ1-3
CASSSDRGNTIYF
TGTGCCAGCAGCTCCGACAGGGGAAACACCATATATTTT
>TRBV4-1|TRBD1|.|TRBJ1-6
CASSQGQGVNSPLHF
TGCGCCAGCAGCCAAGGCCAGGGGGTTAATTCACCCCTCCACTTT
>TRBV9|TRBD2|.|TRBJ2-1
CASSVSGRPLIEQFF
TGTGCCAGCAGCGTTAGCGGGAGGCCTTTGATTGAGCAGTTCTTC
>TRBV29-1|TRBD2|.|TRBJ2-3
CARGDSGRPDTQYF
TGCGCTCGAGGGGATAGCGGGAGGCCTGATACGCAGTATTTT
>TRBV12-2|.|.|TRBJ2-5
CASRPDISLGETQYF
TGTGCAAGTCGCCCCGACATCTCCCTGGGAGAGACCCAGTACTTC
>TRBV6-5|.|.|TRBJ1-6
CASRGGGNSPLHF
TGTGCCAGCAGGGGAGGGGGGAATTCACCCCTCCACTTT
>TRBV5-1|.|.|TRBJ2-5
CASSLEAGEVETQYF
TGCGCCAGCAGCTTGGAGGCAGGGGAAGTGGAGACCCAGTACTTC
>TRBV5-1|TRBD1|.|TRBJ1-1
CASSPYQTGAEAFF
TGCGCCAGCAGCCCGTATCAGACAGGGGCTGAAGCTTTCTTT
>TRBV5-1|.|.|TRBJ1-6
CASSLLGADNSPLHF
TGCGCCAGCAGCTTGCTAGGGGCGGATAATTCACCCCTCCACTTT
>TRBV10-2|TRBD1|.|TRBJ1-6
CASTLGGGQGSPLHF
TGCGCCAGCACTTTGGGTGGGGGACAGGGATCACCCCTCCACTTT
>TRBV24-1|TRBD1|once|TRBJ1-5
CATSDQTGVGQPQHF
TGTGCCACCAGTGATCAAACAGGGGTCGGCCAGCCCCAGCATTTT
>TRBV7-9|TRBD1|.|TRBJ2-3
CASSLTGADTQYF
TGTGCCAGCAGCTTAACAGGGGCCGATACGCAGTATTTT
>TRBV9|.|.|TRBJ2-7
CASSVLGEIDEQYF
TGTGCCAGCAGCGTGTTAGGGGAAATAGACGAGCAGTACTTC
>TRBV5-6|.|.|TRBJ1-4
CASSLRNPTAGEKLFF
TGTGCCAGCAGCTTGCGGAACCCAACGGCGGGGGAAAAACTGTTTTTT
>TRBV6-1|TRBD2|.|TRBJ2-5
CASSEDVAGFGETQYF
TGTGCCAGCAGTGAGGATGTAGCGGGATTTGGGGAGACCCAGTACTTC
>TRBV29-1|.|.|TRBJ1-2
CSVEDLSSYGYTF
TGCAGCGTTGAAGATCTGTCGTCCTATGGCTACACCTTC
>TRBV7-8|.|.|TRBJ2-5
CASSLVSGHLQETQYF
TGTGCCAGCAGCTTAGTAAGTGGGCACCTCCAAGAGACCCAGTACTTC